This TCR beta chain comes out of a study of blood T cell repertoires in COVID-19 (dated by TCRdb to 2019 to 2021). Concerning the study at large: Samples covering the acute and convalescent phases of COVID-19 were provided by collaborators in the United States, Italy and Spain. Deeply sampled blood TCRbeta repertoires from subjects exposed to, actively infected with, or recovered from COVID-19 were included in the dataset. Samples were obtained from the ongoing ImmuneRACE study (first 160 participants) and from roughly 1,300 subjects provided by 6 global collaborators. Where available, HLA class I and class II types were taken from metadata supplied by the sample provider and were not determined by assay-based typing. The prospective study material was composed of cDNA or gDNA derived from T cells, B-cell-depleted T cells, or PBMCs. The repertoires were released in a freely available public database intended as a resource for research on the immune response to SARS-CoV-2. Nearly every sample came with metadata listing a de-identified subject ID, COVID-19 status, age in years and sex. The paper as a whole reports these results and caveats: The amount of clinical and demographic metadata varied by source and participant and was provided uncurated.

TCRbeta CDR3 regions were amplified from genomic DNA using the immunoSEQ Assay, a bias-controlled multiplex PCR. The original methods were these. The number of nucleated cells in each sample was estimated from the amplification of reference gene primers within the assay. To quantify the absolute abundance of each unique TCRbeta CDR3 rearrangement, sequence reads were collapsed and filtered. Productive Simpson clonality was computed per sample as the square root of Simpson's diversity index over productive rearrangements. TCRdb retrieved this table from immuneACCESS and kept in-frame rearrangements only. Not all clones are present; in checked studies, unresolved V genes account for under half, and no reason is known for the remainder. That table is the source of V, J and clone size, and D and trimming were worked out from the DNA. The table for this sample lists some 57,000 clones; 89% of them were counted only once. The ten largest clones represent approximately 1.5% of the sample.

Each collaborating institution followed its own protocols to collect whole blood in K2EDTA tubes. For TCRbeta analysis, collaborator samples were shipped as frozen whole blood, as isolated PBMCs, or as DNA extracted from either sample type. Cut back by 7 bases and 6 bases, the V and J ends lie 12 bases apart. Including cysteine and phenylalanine, the CDR3 has 13 amino acids. Solely the CDR3 DNA is kept, with 39 bases framed from the first base. Sequences SNHLY (CDR1) and FYNNEI (CDR2) are obtained from the germline V gene. Of note for this clone: Its antigen specificity is not known. No much larger clone exists at a distance of one base, and base qualities are not known.

The material sequenced was peripheral blood. This sequence uses TRBV2 and TRBJ2-2; the D region possibly corresponds to TRBD1 (5 bases align). This receptor was obtained from a man aged 55 to 69 with acute or convalescent COVID-19. The CDR3 region: CASKGERPGELFF. The nucleotide sequence reads as follows: TGTGCCAGCAAAGGGGAACGGCCCGGGGAGCTGTTTTTT.